These 21 T cell receptor beta chains came from one sample sequenced in a study of cytomegalovirus exposure and HLA in healthy donors. Some clones are missing from TCRdb's copy, which holds only in-frame ones; the method was immunoSEQ multiplex PCR. The sample contains about 130,000 clones, about 80% of which appear only once. The sequenced sample consisted of PBMCs. All receptors come from a man aged 25-45 years in good health and CMV-seropositive.

This chain links TRBV2 with TRBJ1-5; 7 positions match TRBD1. The CDR3 covers 14 residues. The V gene end was trimmed by 6 bases and the J gene end by 11 bases; junction bases not matched to a gene: 13. The germline V gene encodes CDR1 SNHLY and CDR2 FYNNEI. In DNA, the CDR3 is TGTGCCAGCAGGCCGGACAGGACGATGGGGGCCCAGCATTTT. Amino acids: CASRPDRTMGAQHF.

This chain uses TRBV5-1 with TRBJ2-7; maybe TRBD1 (7 bases). The V end was cut by 4 bases, the J end by 2 bases, with 16 bases between. CDR1 SGHRS and CDR2 YFSETQ come from the germline V gene. This CDR3 has 15 amino acids. The CDR3 nucleotides read TGCGCCAGCAGCCCCGGAGGGACAGAAACCTACGAGCAGTACTTC. It yields the protein CASSPGGTETYEQYF.

The V and J genes are TRBV9 and TRBJ2-3; 10 nucleotides align to TRBD2. This CDR3 has 15 amino acids. V lost 4 bases to trimming and J lost 4 bases; unmatched junction nucleotides: 6. Germline V CDR1 and CDR2: SGDLS, YYNGEE. The CDR3 reads CASSTQLAGSDTQYF. CDR3 nucleotide sequence: TGTGCCAGCAGCACCCAACTAGCGGGGTCAGATACGCAGTATTTT.

The table lists this clone with a count of one. The CDR3 DNA reads TGTGCCAGCGGGGGTGGGCGCGGGGTGAATCAGCCCCAGCATTTT. Its protein is CASGGGRGVNQPQHF. The chain has TRBV6-5 and TRBJ1-5; D may be TRBD1 (5 bases). Germline CDR1 reads MNHEY; CDR2 reads SVGAGI. The CDR3 covers 15 residues. Deletions cut 8 bases from V and 4 bases from J, with 18 bases between.

The count of this clone is one. The V gene is TRBV6-1, the J gene TRBJ1-5, with 12 bases lining up with TRBD1. Per germline, CDR1 MNHNS and CDR2 SASEGT. This CDR3 region has 15 residues. J was trimmed by 2 bases and V by 8 bases; bases with no gene match: 4. CDR3 bases: TGTGCCAGCGGGACAGGGGGCGCGGGCAATCAGCCCCAGCATTTT. Translating it yields CASGTGGAGNQPQHF.

This clone has only a few counts. The chain couples TRBV2 to TRBJ1-1; no definite D call. V gave up 2 bases and J gave up 1 base, with 5 bases separating them. The germline CDR1 and CDR2 sequences are SNHLY and FYNNEI. This CDR3 region has 13 residues. The CDR3 DNA reads as TGTGCCAGCAGTGAAAAGCCGAACACTGAAGCTTTCTTT. It is translated as CASSEKPNTEAFF.

The genes are TRBV5-4 and TRBJ2-2; D possibly corresponds to TRBD1 (6 bases). The CDR3 has 15 amino acids. Germline-derived CDR1 and CDR2 are SGHNT and YYREEE (reference sequence). Trimming cost V 0 bases and J 2 bases, with 8 bases left between them. The CDR3 sequence: CASSLVGHNTGELFF. In DNA, the CDR3 is TGTGCCAGCAGCTTGGTGGGACACAACACCGGGGAGCTGTTTTTT.

In its sample, this clone was seen once. J is TRBJ2-7 and V is TRBV7-2; the D gene is possibly TRBD2 (6 bases). V was trimmed by 5 bases and J by 8 bases, leaving 19 bases between them. This CDR3 has 14 amino acids. CDR1 and CDR2 (germline): SGHTA, FQGNSA. DNA for the CDR3: TGTGCCAGCAGCCCCCCCGGATTAGCGGAAAAGCAGTACTTC. Encoded protein: CASSPPGLAEKQYF.

V and J are TRBV28 and TRBJ1-2; tentative D call: TRBD1 (5 bases). V was shortened by 6 bases and J by 1 base, with 18 bases between the two germline ends. Germline lookup yields CDR1 MDHEN and CDR2 SYDVKM. The CDR3 totals 16 residues. CDR3 loop: CASSLYQTEINYGYTF. For the CDR3, the DNA is TGTGCCAGCAGCCTATACCAGACAGAAATTAACTATGGCTACACCTTC.

The rearrangement joins TRBV6-7 to TRBJ2-1; 9 nucleotides match TRBD1. TRBV6-7 carries the ORF label, with uncertain function. The ends lost 4 bases at V and 5 bases at J; junction bases unmatched: 6. This CDR3 has 15 residues. The CDR3 protein is CASSWRTGDNNEQFF. CDR3 coding DNA: TGTGCCAGCAGTTGGCGGACAGGGGACAACAATGAGCAGTTCTTC.

The chain has TRBV11-2 and TRBJ1-2; D ambiguous. CDR1 and CDR2 from the germline V gene are SGHAT and FQNNGV. This CDR3 spans 16 amino acids. V shed 2 bases and J shed 4 bases, with 17 bases lying between them. CDR3 DNA sequence: TGTGCCAGCAGCTTATTGAAAAACACTTCGGGCTATGGCTACACCTTC. It yields the protein CASSLLKNTSGYGYTF.

The genes are TRBV30 and TRBJ1-2; 7 bases map to TRBD1. Germline lookup yields CDR1 GTSNPN and CDR2 SVGIG (reference sequence). V lost 2 bases, J lost 5 bases, and 5 bases stayed unmatched. The CDR3 runs 13 residues. This CDR3 reads CAWSFSGGYGYTF. The CDR3 nucleotides read TGTGCCTGGAGTTTCTCAGGGGGGTATGGCTACACCTTC.

This clone was counted between two and nine times. The V and J genes are TRBV28 and TRBJ1-2; D is possibly TRBD1 (6 bases). With 2 bases removed from V and 5 bases from J, the gap between germline ends came to 9 bases. CDR1 and CDR2 (germline): MDHEN, SYDVKM. The CDR3 consists of 13 residues. The CDR3 DNA follows: TGTGCCAGCAGTTTAATAGGGGGATATGGCTACACCTTC. Protein sequence: CASSLIGGYGYTF.

The chain uses TRBV5-1 and TRBJ1-2; TRBD1 aligns across 9 bases. The CDR3 has 14 amino acids. Germline loops: CDR1 SGHRS, CDR2 YFSETQ. Germline trimming cut 0 bases from V and 6 bases from J; bases unmatched to any gene: 3. The CDR3 reads CASSLVGQGNGYTF. CDR3 sequence (DNA): TGCGCCAGCAGCTTGGTCGGACAGGGGAATGGCTACACCTTC.

The chain combines TRBV6-1 with TRBJ1-3; D is unresolved. In germline, CDR1 is MNHNS, CDR2 SASEGT. V shed 3 bases and J shed 4 bases, with 28 bases lying between them. The CDR3 is made up of 20 amino acids. The CDR3 here is CASSDPPTGITRRRGNTIYF. Written as DNA, the CDR3 is TGTGCCAGCAGTGACCCCCCAACCGGGATCACACGACGAAGGGGAAACACCATATATTTT.

This clone was seen a few times. The chain joins TRBV5-4 to TRBJ2-7; TRBD1 matches 7 bases. CDR3 length: 13 amino acids. V lost 0 bases, J lost 6 bases, and 3 bases stayed unmatched. Germline V gene lookup returns CDR1 SGHNT and CDR2 YYREEE (reference sequence). CDR3 loop: CASSLETGAEQYF. The DNA of the CDR3 is TGTGCCAGCAGCTTGGAAACAGGGGCCGAGCAGTACTTC. Full variable domain (outside the CDR3, taken from reference TRBV5-4 and TRBJ2-7): ETGVTQSPTHLIKTRGQQVTLRCSSQSGHNTVSWYQQALGQGPQFIFQYYREEENGRGNFPPRFSGLQFPNYSSELNVNALELDDSALYLCASSLETGAEQYFGPGTRLTVT.

This sequence joins TRBV5-4 and TRBJ1-4; TRBD1 matches 7 bases. The CDR3 has 14 residues. Germline CDR1 SGHNT, CDR2 YYREEE (reference sequence). The V gene end was trimmed by 3 bases and the J gene end by 5 bases; junction bases not matched to a gene: 4. DNA for the CDR3: TGTGCCAGCAGCTCCCGGGACAGAAATGAAAAACTGTTTTTT. It codes for CASSSRDRNEKLFF.

This clone occurred a few times. The V gene is TRBV9, the J gene TRBJ2-2; D call uncertain. V lost 4 bases, J lost 7 bases, and 14 bases lay in between. This CDR3 is built from 14 residues. Germline loops: CDR1 SGDLS, CDR2 YYNGEE. The CDR3 is CASSLPPNGGELFF. The CDR3 DNA sequence: TGTGCCAGCAGCCTCCCCCCAAACGGCGGGGAGCTGTTTTTT.

This sequence joins TRBV7-9 and TRBJ1-2; perhaps TRBD1 as D (5 bases). V dropped 2 bases and J dropped 8 bases, with 15 bases sitting between them. This CDR3 is 14 amino acids long. Germline V gene data show CDR1 as SEHNR and CDR2 as FQNEAQ (reference sequence). This chain's CDR3 is CASSLIGQGGGYTF. In DNA, the CDR3 is TGTGCCAGCAGCTTAATTGGGCAGGGAGGAGGCTACACCTTC.

The chain joins TRBV10-3 to TRBJ1-1, with D possibly matching TRBD1 (6 bases). This CDR3 is 14 amino acids long. The germline gives CDR1 ENHRY, CDR2 SYGVKD. V lost 7 bases to trimming and J lost 1 base, with 13 bases between them. Here the CDR3 reads CAIKEQGPNTEAFF. The CDR3 coding sequence is TGTGCCATCAAGGAACAGGGACCGAACACTGAAGCTTTCTTT.

J is TRBJ2-1 and V is TRBV5-1; TRBD2 matches at 8 bases. V lost 2 bases and J lost 5; bases outside the gene matches: 6. Germline-derived CDR1 and CDR2 are SGHRS and YFSETQ. This CDR3 has 15 residues. The CDR3 here is CASSFGTAGDNEQFF. Written as DNA, the CDR3 is TGCGCCAGCAGCTTCGGTACAGCGGGAGACAATGAGCAGTTCTTC.